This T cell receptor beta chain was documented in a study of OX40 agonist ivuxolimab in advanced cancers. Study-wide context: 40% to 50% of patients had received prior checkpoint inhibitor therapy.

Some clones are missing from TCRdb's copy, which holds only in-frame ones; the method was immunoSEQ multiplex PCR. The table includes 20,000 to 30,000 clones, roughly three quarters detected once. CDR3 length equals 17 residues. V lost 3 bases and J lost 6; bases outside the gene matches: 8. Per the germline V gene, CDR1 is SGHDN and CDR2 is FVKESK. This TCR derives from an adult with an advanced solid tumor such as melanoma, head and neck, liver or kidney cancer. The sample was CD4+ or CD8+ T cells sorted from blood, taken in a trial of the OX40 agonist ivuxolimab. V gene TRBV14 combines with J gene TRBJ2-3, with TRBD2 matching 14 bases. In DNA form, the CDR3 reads TGTGCCAGCAGCCACGCCGGGACTAGCGGGGGTTGGGATACGCAGTATTTT. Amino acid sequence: CASSHAGTSGGWDTQYF.